Each of the 32 T cell receptor beta chains below was sequenced from the same sample in a study of immune evolution from preneoplasia to lung adenocarcinoma. TCRdb's copy holds only in-frame clones and misses some; the assay was immunoSEQ multiplex PCR. This sample has approximately 6,600 clones, with over 60% found just once. What was sequenced was FFPE minimally invasive lung adenocarcinoma tissue. Receptor source: a person aged 55-80 years with lung adenocarcinoma.

This chain uses TRBV7-8 with TRBJ2-1; D possibly corresponds to TRBD2 (6 bases). V dropped 1 base and J dropped 12 bases, with 13 bases sitting between them. The CDR3 spans 13 residues. Germline-derived CDR1 and CDR2 are SGHVS and FQNEAQ. CDR3 amino acids: CASSLGGGRGQFF. CDR3 coding DNA: TGTGCCAGCAGCTTAGGCGGCGGGCGGGGGCAGTTCTTC.

The chain is built from TRBV11-2 and TRBJ1-1; 7 bases line up with TRBD1. Germline V gene lookup returns CDR1 SGHAT and CDR2 FQNNGV. The CDR3 spans 15 residues. V shed 3 bases, J shed 3 bases, and the junction held 7 bases outside the gene matches. CDR3 nucleotide sequence: TGTGCCAGCAGCTTGAGACAGGGAGGTTACACTGAAGCTTTCTTT. It encodes CASSLRQGGYTEAFF.

V gene TRBV28 combines with J gene TRBJ2-5, with D possibly called TRBD1 or TRBD2 (5 bases each). Germline V gene data show CDR1 as MDHEN and CDR2 as SYDVKM. Trimming stripped 10 bases from V and 7 bases from J, with 19 bases between. This CDR3 comprises 13 residues. As DNA, the CDR3 is TGTGCCACCAGGGCTATCTTAGGAGGGACCCAGTACTTC. Its translation is CATRAILGGTQYF.

In its sample, this clone was seen a few times. The CDR3 region has the DNA TGTGCCAGCAGTTCTAAGGTAGCGGGGAAATACAATGAGCAGTTCTTC. Its protein product is CASSSKVAGKYNEQFF. The chain carries TRBV6-5 and TRBJ2-1; 8 bases fit TRBD2. Per germline, CDR1 MNHEY and CDR2 SVGAGI. The ends lost 4 bases at V and 4 bases at J; junction bases unmatched: 9. The CDR3 runs to 16 residues.

The V call is TRBV5-1, the J call TRBJ2-2; TRBD2 might be the D (5 bases). Looked up from germline, CDR1 is SGHRS and CDR2 is YFSETQ. The CDR3 is made up of 14 amino acids. Between the trimmed V and J ends, which lost 9 bases and 4 bases, there was a span of 16 bases. In nucleotides, the CDR3 is TGCGCCACCACGGGAAAAGTAGGCACCGGGGAGCTGTTTTTT. Its protein is CATTGKVGTGELFF.

The chain joins TRBV27 to TRBJ1-2; the D is unclear. Germline CDR1 and CDR2: MNHEY and SMNVEV (reference sequence). Between the trimmed V and J ends, which lost 6 bases and 8 bases, there was a span of 10 bases. CDR3 length: 11 residues. The CDR3 DNA reads as TGTGCCAGCAGAGGGAAAGGGGGCTACACCTTC. Translation: CASRGKGGYTF.

The J gene is TRBJ2-3, the V gene TRBV9, with D unresolved. Trimming removed 0 bases at V and 1 base at J, with 6 bases between. The CDR3 consists of 14 residues. Germline CDR1 is SGDLS and CDR2 is YYNGEE. CDR3 sequence (DNA): TGTGCCAGCAGCGTAGCCGCGGGCACAGATACGCAGTATTTT. It codes for CASSVAAGTDTQYF.

The chain has TRBV30 and TRBJ1-5; no reliable D call. V was trimmed by 0 bases and J by 1 base, leaving 10 bases between them. The CDR3 length is 15 residues. Germline CDR1 is GTSNPN and CDR2 is SVGIG (reference sequence). CDR3 DNA: TGTGCCTGGAGTGTGGGGTCCGGGAGCAATCAGCCCCAGCATTTT. As protein: CAWSVGSGSNQPQHF.

The chain combines TRBV6-4 with TRBJ2-2; D is unclear. There are 13 residues in the CDR3. Germline lookup yields CDR1 MRHNA and CDR2 SNTAGT. The V gene lost 0 bases and the J gene lost 4 bases, with 3 bases spanning the gap. CDR3 residues: CASSDSSTGELFF. The CDR3 DNA follows: TGTGCCAGCAGTGACTCTAGCACCGGGGAGCTGTTTTTT.

This clone came up once. This chain links TRBV7-9 with TRBJ1-1; D gene unclear. There are 17 residues in the CDR3. Trimming shortened V by 5 bases and J by 3 bases, and 22 bases separated the two germline ends. From germline, CDR1 is SEHNR and CDR2 FQNEAQ (reference sequence). The CDR3 nucleotides are TGTGCCAGCAGCCTGGATCCCAGAATTTTCGTCGACACTGAAGCTTTCTTT. Its translation: CASSLDPRIFVDTEAFF. Based on the CDR3 plus reference TRBV7-9 and TRBJ1-1, the full variable domain is DTGVSQNPRHKITKRGQNVTFRCDPISEHNRLYWYRQTLGQGPEFLTYFQNEAQLEKSRLLSDRFSAERPKGSFSTLEIQRTEQGDSAMYLCASSLDPRIFVDTEAFFGQGTRLTVV.

This chain links TRBV30 with TRBJ2-2; D gene unclear. The CDR3 is made up of 13 amino acids. Trimming stripped 0 bases from V and 7 bases from J, with 9 bases between. Looked up from germline, CDR1 is GTSNPN and CDR2 is SVGIG (reference sequence). The DNA of the CDR3 is TGTGCCTGGAGTGTACGTGAAATCGGGGAGCTGTTTTTT. It specifies CAWSVREIGELFF. Full variable domain (rest looked up from reference TRBV30 and TRBJ2-2): SQTIHQWPATLVQPVGSPLSLECTVEGTSNPNLYWYRQAAGRGLQLLFYSVGIGQISSEVPQNLSASRPQDRQFILSSKKLLLSDSGFYLCAWSVREIGELFFGEGSRLTVL.

This sequence joins TRBV5-1 and TRBJ2-7; either TRBD1 or TRBD2 may supply D (5 bases each). Germline V gene sequence: CDR1 SGHRS, CDR2 YFSETQ. V was trimmed by 6 bases and J by 0 bases, leaving 13 bases between them. CDR3 length: 14 residues. CDR3 residues: CASTWDGSSYEQYF. The CDR3 region has the DNA TGCGCCAGCACCTGGGACGGAAGCTCCTACGAGCAGTACTTC.

In this sample, this clone turned up a few times. The chain links TRBV19 to TRBJ2-7, with a tentative D call TRBD2 (6 bases). From germline, CDR1 is LNHDA and CDR2 SQIVND (reference sequence). This CDR3 has 11 amino acids. V was trimmed by 5 bases and J by 5 bases, leaving 7 bases between them. CDR3 in DNA: TGTGCCAGTAGTTGGAGGGACGAGCAGTACTTC. Its translation: CASSWRDEQYF.

This chain uses TRBV4-2 with TRBJ2-1; D not certain. Germline V lookup: CDR1 LGHNA, CDR2 YNFKEQ. V lost 0 bases and J 4 bases, leaving 10 bases between the germline ends. The CDR3 is made up of 15 amino acids. The CDR3 here is CASSQDPGSYNEQFF. CDR3 coding DNA: TGTGCCAGCAGCCAAGATCCCGGCTCATACAATGAGCAGTTCTTC.

The chain is built from TRBV30 and TRBJ2-7, with TRBD2 matching over 14 bases. With 1 base clipped from V and 7 bases from J, the junction kept 9 bases outside the gene matches. This CDR3 spans 16 amino acids. Germline V CDR1 and CDR2: GTSNPN, SVGIG (reference sequence). CDR3 in DNA: TGTGCCTGGAGTGCGTCGACTAGCGGGAGGGCCGGGGAGCAGTACTTC. It specifies CAWSASTSGRAGEQYF.

The chain couples TRBV28 to TRBJ1-1; TRBD1 might be the D (6 bases). The V and J ends lost 7 bases and 8 bases respectively, with 11 bases between them. The CDR3 runs 11 residues. Per the germline V gene, CDR1 is MDHEN and CDR2 is SYDVKM. The CDR3 nucleotides read TGTGCCAGCAACATTGGGGGCGAAGCTTTCTTT. The encoded protein is CASNIGGEAFF.

CDR3 sequence reads: CASSHEFGYAETQYF. CDR3 in DNA: TGTGCCAGCAGCCACGAGTTTGGGTACGCAGAGACCCAGTACTTC. This chain uses TRBV7-6 with TRBJ2-5; D is unresolved. The germline V gene encodes CDR1 SGHVS and CDR2 FNYEAQ. V was shortened by 5 bases and J by 4 bases, with 17 bases between the two germline ends. There are 15 residues in the CDR3.

The chain links TRBV19 to TRBJ1-5; 7 nucleotides line up with TRBD1. CDR1 and CDR2 from the germline V gene are LNHDA and SQIVND (reference sequence). J gave up 2 bases and V 5 bases, and 6 bases lay outside the gene matches. The CDR3 length is 15 residues. The CDR3 DNA sequence: TGTGCCAGTAGTGACAGGGACGGCCGCAATCAGCCCCAGCATTTT. It translates to CASSDRDGRNQPQHF.

The rearrangement links TRBV2 to TRBJ2-4; D gene uncertain. The CDR3 sequence is 14 residues long. Germline CDR1 and CDR2: SNHLY and FYNNEI. V was cut by 7 bases and J by 0 bases, with 10 bases left in between. CDR3 region: CASMVDKAKNIQYF. In DNA form, the CDR3 reads TGTGCCAGCATGGTCGACAAAGCCAAAAACATTCAGTACTTC.

The V call is TRBV6-4, the J call TRBJ2-7; TRBD2 matches at 13 bases. J was trimmed by 0 bases and V by 10 bases; bases with no gene match: 15. Germline lookup yields CDR1 MRHNA and CDR2 SNTAGT. CDR3 length: 18 residues. The CDR3 DNA is TGTGCCACCGTCGGGACTAGCGGGACTACCCCCCACTCCTACGAGCAGTACTTC. Protein product: CATVGTSGTTPHSYEQYF.

The chain joins TRBV7-3 to TRBJ2-1; a possible D gene is TRBD2 (5 bases). The CDR3 sequence is 17 residues long. V gave up 5 bases and J gave up 5 bases, with 22 bases separating them. Germline V gene lookup returns CDR1 SGHTA and CDR2 FQGTGA. The CDR3: CASSPGPSTLGNNEQFF. CDR3 DNA: TGTGCCAGCAGCCCTGGCCCATCTACCCTCGGGAACAATGAGCAGTTCTTC.

This rearrangement joins TRBV5-1 to TRBJ2-1; TRBD2 aligns across 14 bases. There are 15 residues in the CDR3. V lost 4 bases to trimming and J lost 7 bases; unmatched junction nucleotides: 4. CDR1 SGHRS and CDR2 YFSETQ come from the germline V gene. In DNA, the CDR3 is TGCGCCAGCAGCGAGGGACTAGCGGGAGTTAATGAGCAGTTCTTC. It is translated as CASSEGLAGVNEQFF.

The chain has TRBV5-1 and TRBJ2-7, with D perhaps given as TRBD1 or TRBD2 (6 bases each). V lost 4 bases and J lost 11, with 22 bases in between. CDR1 is SGHRS and CDR2 is YFSETQ in the germline V gene. The CDR3 spans 14 residues. Here the CDR3 DNA reads TGCGCCAGCAGCGAACAGGGATCGTCGGGGGAAAAGTACTTC. It codes for CASSEQGSSGEKYF.

This rearrangement joins TRBV11-3 to TRBJ2-3; TRBD2 aligns across 11 bases. Germline loops: CDR1 SGHNT, CDR2 YENEEA. V lost 6 bases, J lost 3 bases, and 8 bases stayed unmatched. The CDR3 runs to 16 residues. DNA for the CDR3: TGTGCCAGCAGAGTAGCGGGAGGGTATTGGACAGATACGCAGTATTTT. Its translation: CASRVAGGYWTDTQYF.

This sequence joins TRBV19 and TRBJ1-4, with a tentative D call TRBD1 (5 bases). With 3 bases removed from V and 10 bases from J, the gap between germline ends came to 18 bases. Germline V gives CDR1 LNHDA, CDR2 SQIVND (reference sequence). The CDR3 contains 15 residues. The CDR3 is CASSMDLPGRGKLFF. CDR3 sequence (DNA): TGTGCCAGTAGTATGGATTTGCCAGGGAGAGGAAAACTGTTTTTT.

V and J are TRBV6-1 and TRBJ2-5; 11 bases map to TRBD2. The CDR3 covers 19 residues. V was clipped by 3 bases and J by 5 bases; unmatched bases: 17. The germline V gene encodes CDR1 MNHNS and CDR2 SASEGT. The CDR3 region has the DNA TGTGCCAGCAGTGACGAGGTCCCAGGGCTAGCGGGAGGCAGGGAGACCCAGTACTTC. This codes for CASSDEVPGLAGGRETQYF.

J is TRBJ2-4 and V is TRBV23-1, with D possibly being TRBD1 (6 bases). TRBV23-1 counts as an open reading frame of uncertain function. V was cut by 8 bases and J by 0 bases, with 14 bases left in between. The length of the CDR3 is 15 residues. This CDR3 is CASGLTGPAKNIQYF. CDR3 DNA: TGCGCCAGCGGGCTCACAGGGCCAGCCAAAAACATTCAGTACTTC.

In this sample, this clone turned up a few times. The chain combines TRBV2 with TRBJ1-1; possible D gene TRBD1, 5 bases. CDR3 length equals 12 residues. The germline V gene encodes CDR1 SNHLY and CDR2 FYNNEI. Trimming cost V 6 bases and J 8 bases, with 13 bases left between them. The CDR3 DNA sequence: TGTGCCAGCAGGGAGCCGGGACTGGAAGCTTTCTTT. Protein: CASREPGLEAFF.

V gene TRBV28 combines with J gene TRBJ2-1; no definite D call. In germline, CDR1 is MDHEN, CDR2 SYDVKM. CDR3 length: 13 residues. The V end was cut by 3 bases, the J end by 4 bases, with 7 bases between. This CDR3 is CASSLGPYNEQFF. The CDR3, as DNA: TGTGCCAGCAGTTTGGGCCCTTACAATGAGCAGTTCTTC.

This clone was counted only a few times. The V call is TRBV27, the J call TRBJ2-1; D is unresolved. The germline V gene encodes CDR1 MNHEY and CDR2 SMNVEV (reference sequence). The CDR3 has 15 amino acids. Trimming cost V 7 bases and J 9 bases, with 22 bases left between them. The CDR3 nucleotides read TGTGCCAGCAACCCGTCCCCCCCCGCAAGAGGTGAGCAGTTCTTC. This sequence encodes CASNPSPPARGEQFF.

This chain links TRBV5-4 with TRBJ1-5; D is uncertain. The ends were cut back, 0 bases at V and 3 bases at J, with 10 bases in the middle. This CDR3 has 15 amino acids. Germline V lookup: CDR1 SGHNT, CDR2 YYREEE (reference sequence). The CDR3 reads CASSLGPGVNQPQHF. CDR3 DNA sequence: TGTGCCAGCAGCTTGGGCCCCGGCGTCAATCAGCCCCAGCATTTT.

This sequence joins TRBV6-4 and TRBJ1-3; no clear D gene. The CDR3 extends over 18 amino acids. The germline CDR1 and CDR2 sequences are MRHNA and SNTAGT. V was cut by 3 bases and J by 0 bases, with 18 bases left in between. CDR3 nucleotide sequence: TGTGCCAGCAGTGAGCCGGGTCCTCGCATTCTCTCTGGAAACACCATATATTTT. Translation: CASSEPGPRILSGNTIYF.